This T cell receptor beta chain was sequenced for a study of T-cell reconstitution after alpha-beta-depleted transplantation in children. Findings and caveats of the study: Some patients showed high day-60 TCRbeta diversity, which derived from surviving recipient T cells and thymic progenitors. At the one-year point after transplant, T-cell counts and TCRbeta diversity were found to come mostly from T cells that had been newly produced.

As concerns this clonotype: The target antigen is unknown.

Unique molecular identifiers tagged the TCRbeta library. TCRdb re-called the PCR reads with MiXCR, one entry per CDR3 protein. This table holds approximately 400,000 distinct CDR3 sequences, about 16% found once. The clonotype comes from a boy younger than two who had a stem cell transplant for Wiskott-Aldrich syndrome, so the T cells may come from the graft donor. The sequencing used PBMCs, mostly from graft donor cells, collected 360 days after TCRalphabeta/CD19-depleted stem cell transplant.

CDR3 nucleotide sequence: TGTGCCAGCAGCAAATTCAAGGTCAGGGGGCCGCGGGAGACCCAGTACTTC. Translated: CASSKFKVRGPRETQYF. The chain carries TRBV21-1 and TRBJ2-5; the D call in the table, TRBD1, was not verified against the DNA. TRBV21-1 is annotated as a pseudogene. There are 17 residues in the CDR3.